The clone carrying this T cell receptor (beta chain) was found a few times. Its antigen is unidentified. V lost 1 base and J lost 0, with 12 bases in between. Per germline, CDR1 SGHAT and CDR2 FQNNGV. The CDR3 length is 16 residues. TCRdb processed the 5' RACE reads anew with MiXCR; each CDR3 protein has one entry. The sample comprises roughly 93,000 distinct CDR3 sequences, about 14% of which are singletons, and just under 0.6% rests with the top ten. This record belongs to a study of early T cells in non-severe SARS-CoV-2 infection. As for the study in general: Sequencing used unsorted whole-blood bulk RNA, so chains lack pairing.

Overall study findings and caveats: The study's VDJdb matching favored anti-spike CD8 responses and missed private and CD4 specificities.

Sequencing was carried out using whole blood. The origin of this receptor is an adult who was a healthcare worker with PCR-confirmed SARS-CoV-2 infection or an uninfected control (not recorded which). The chain is built from TRBV11-2 and TRBJ1-1; no clear D gene. The CDR3 spells CASSLVMAAMNTEAFF. CDR3 sequence (DNA): TGTGCCAGCAGCTTAGTAATGGCCGCGATGAACACTGAAGCTTTCTTT.